This TCR beta chain was identified in a study of CD8 T cells in ankylosing spondylitis. TCR beta libraries were made by quantitative 5'-RACE with molecular barcodes. TCRdb independently ran MiXCR on the 5' RACE reads; one entry per CDR3 protein. There are about 160,000 distinct CDR3 sequences in the sample; about 18% occur only once, and about 8% lies in the top ten. The CDR3 is made up of 16 amino acids. Trimming left V 0 bases short and J 1 base short, with 11 bases between. In germline, CDR1 is MNHEY, CDR2 SVGAGI. The study, taken as a whole, reports: It appeared that ankylosing spondylitis blood was characterized by a TCR beta motif of 8 or 9 highly homologous variants. Clones linked to the disease showed a CD8+ phenotype. They occurred at relatively low frequencies in peripheral blood. Earlier studies detected some motif variants in reactive arthritis synovial fluid and blood.

For this clonotype: The antigen remains undetermined.

The sequence was obtained from a male donor with ankylosing spondylitis or in good health (not recorded which). The genes are TRBV6-5 and TRBJ2-3, with D perhaps given as TRBD1 or TRBD2 (5 bases each). Sequenced sample: blood, either unsorted or a sorted T cell fraction (not recorded which). The chain's CDR3 is CASSYSSQGGTDTQYF. The CDR3 DNA reads as TGTGCCAGCAGTTACTCATCCCAGGGAGGCACAGATACGCAGTATTTT.